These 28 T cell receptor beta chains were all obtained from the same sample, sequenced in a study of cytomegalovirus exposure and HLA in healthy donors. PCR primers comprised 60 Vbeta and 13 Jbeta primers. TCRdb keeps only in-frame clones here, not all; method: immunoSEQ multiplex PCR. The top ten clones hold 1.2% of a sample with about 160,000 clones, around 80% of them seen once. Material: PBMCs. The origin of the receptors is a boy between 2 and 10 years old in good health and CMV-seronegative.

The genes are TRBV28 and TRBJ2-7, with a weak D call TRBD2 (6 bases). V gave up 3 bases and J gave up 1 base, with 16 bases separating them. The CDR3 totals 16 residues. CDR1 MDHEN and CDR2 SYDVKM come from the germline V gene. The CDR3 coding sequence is TGTGCCAGCAGTTTTAGCAGTCGAGGACTATCCTACGAGCAGTACTTC. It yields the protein CASSFSSRGLSYEQYF.

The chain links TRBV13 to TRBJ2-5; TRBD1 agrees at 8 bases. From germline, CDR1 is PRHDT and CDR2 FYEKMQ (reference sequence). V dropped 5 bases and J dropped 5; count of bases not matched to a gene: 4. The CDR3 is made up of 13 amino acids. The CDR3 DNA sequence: TGTGCCAGCAGCCCATCAGGGGGCGAGACCCAGTACTTC. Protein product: CASSPSGGETQYF.

The CDR3 loop reads CASSGGQGLAQETQYF. CDR3 DNA: TGTGCCAGCAGCGGAGGACAGGGTTTGGCCCAAGAGACCCAGTACTTC. This rearrangement joins TRBV5-8 to TRBJ2-5; 8 positions agree with TRBD1. Germline loops: CDR1 SGHTS, CDR2 YDEGEE. The CDR3 covers 16 residues. Trimming at V came to 4 bases and at J to 1 base, leaving 9 bases not matched to a gene.

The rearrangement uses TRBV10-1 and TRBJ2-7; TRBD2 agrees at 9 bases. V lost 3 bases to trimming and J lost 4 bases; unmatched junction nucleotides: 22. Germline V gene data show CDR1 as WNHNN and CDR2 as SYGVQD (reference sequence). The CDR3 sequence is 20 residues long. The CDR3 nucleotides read TGCGCCAGCAGTGACTTCGCGGTCAAGGTTAGCGGGAGCCATTTGTACGAGCAGTACTTC. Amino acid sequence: CASSDFAVKVSGSHLYEQYF.

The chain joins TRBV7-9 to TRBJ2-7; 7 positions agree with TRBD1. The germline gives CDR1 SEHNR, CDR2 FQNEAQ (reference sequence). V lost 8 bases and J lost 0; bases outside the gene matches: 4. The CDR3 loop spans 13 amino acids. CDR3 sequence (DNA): TGTGCCAGCGGAAGGGGGCCCTCCTACGAGCAGTACTTC. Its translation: CASGRGPSYEQYF. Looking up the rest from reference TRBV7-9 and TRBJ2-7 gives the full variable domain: DTGVSQNPRHKITKRGQNVTFRCDPISEHNRLYWYRQTLGQGPEFLTYFQNEAQLEKSRLLSDRFSAERPKGSFSTLEIQRTEQGDSAMYLCASGRGPSYEQYFGPGTRLTVT.

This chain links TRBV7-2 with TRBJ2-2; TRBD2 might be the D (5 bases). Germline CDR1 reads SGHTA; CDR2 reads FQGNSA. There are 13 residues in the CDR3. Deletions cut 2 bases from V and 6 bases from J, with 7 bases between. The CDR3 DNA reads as TGTGCCAGCAGCTTATGGGAGTCCGGGGAGCTGTTTTTT. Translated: CASSLWESGELFF.

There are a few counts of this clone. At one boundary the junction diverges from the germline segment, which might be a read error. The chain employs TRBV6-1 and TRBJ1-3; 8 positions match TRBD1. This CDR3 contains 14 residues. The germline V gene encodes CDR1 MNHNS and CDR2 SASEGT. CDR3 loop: CASSLQGDGDTIYF. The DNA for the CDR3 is TGTGCCAGCTCATTACAGGGGGATGGAGACACCATATATTTT.

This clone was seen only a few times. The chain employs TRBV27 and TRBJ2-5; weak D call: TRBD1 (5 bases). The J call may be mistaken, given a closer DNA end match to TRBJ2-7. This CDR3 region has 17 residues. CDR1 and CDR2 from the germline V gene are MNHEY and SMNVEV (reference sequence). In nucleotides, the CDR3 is TGTGCCAGCAGGGCCCGTGCAGACAACAGGATATCCTACGAGCAGTACTTC. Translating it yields CASRARADNRISYEQYF.

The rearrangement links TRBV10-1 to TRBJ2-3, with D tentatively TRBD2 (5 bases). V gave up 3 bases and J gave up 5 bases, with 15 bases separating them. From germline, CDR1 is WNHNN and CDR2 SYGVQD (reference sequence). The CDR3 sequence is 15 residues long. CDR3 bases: TGCGCCAGCAGTGATCCCGGGCTAGCCGGAGATACGCAGTATTTT. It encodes CASSDPGLAGDTQYF.

This CDR3 reads CASSVGSGVGELFF. The CDR3 coding sequence is TGTGCCAGCAGCGTAGGATCAGGGGTCGGGGAGCTGTTTTTT. The chain employs TRBV9 and TRBJ2-2, with a tentative D call TRBD1 (6 bases). CDR1 SGDLS and CDR2 YYNGEE come from the germline V gene. CDR3 length equals 14 residues. V was clipped by 0 bases and J by 7 bases, with 10 bases between them.

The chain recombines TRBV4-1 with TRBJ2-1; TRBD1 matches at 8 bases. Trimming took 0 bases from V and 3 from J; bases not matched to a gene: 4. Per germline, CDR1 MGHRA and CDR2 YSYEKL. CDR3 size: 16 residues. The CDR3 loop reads CASSQEGQGLYNEQFF. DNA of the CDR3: TGCGCCAGCAGCCAAGAAGGACAGGGCCTCTACAATGAGCAGTTCTTC.

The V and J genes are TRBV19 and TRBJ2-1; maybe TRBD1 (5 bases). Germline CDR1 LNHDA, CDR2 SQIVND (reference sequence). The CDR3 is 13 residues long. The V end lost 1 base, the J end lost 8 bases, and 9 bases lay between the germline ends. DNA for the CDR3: TGTGCCAGTAGTATAGTCAGGGTGGATGAGCAGTTCTTC. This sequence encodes CASSIVRVDEQFF.

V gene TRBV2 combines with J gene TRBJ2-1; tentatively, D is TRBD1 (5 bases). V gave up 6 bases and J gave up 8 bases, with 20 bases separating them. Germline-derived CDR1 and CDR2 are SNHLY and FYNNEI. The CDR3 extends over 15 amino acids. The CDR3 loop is CASSPGRAPKDEQFF. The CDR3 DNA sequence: TGTGCCAGCAGCCCTGGCAGGGCTCCTAAGGATGAGCAGTTCTTC.

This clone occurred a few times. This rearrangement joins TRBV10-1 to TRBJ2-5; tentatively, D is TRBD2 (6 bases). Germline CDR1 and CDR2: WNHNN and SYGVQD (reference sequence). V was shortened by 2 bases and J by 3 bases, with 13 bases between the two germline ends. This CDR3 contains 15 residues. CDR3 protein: CASSEVGGYKETQYF. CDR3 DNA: TGCGCCAGCAGTGAGGTGGGGGGTTATAAAGAGACCCAGTACTTC.

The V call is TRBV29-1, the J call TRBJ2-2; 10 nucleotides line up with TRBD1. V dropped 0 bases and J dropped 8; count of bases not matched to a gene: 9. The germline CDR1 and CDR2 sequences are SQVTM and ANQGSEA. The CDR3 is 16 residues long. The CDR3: CSVEDRWTGGGGELFF. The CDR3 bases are TGCAGCGTTGAAGATAGATGGACAGGGGGAGGAGGGGAGCTGTTTTTT.

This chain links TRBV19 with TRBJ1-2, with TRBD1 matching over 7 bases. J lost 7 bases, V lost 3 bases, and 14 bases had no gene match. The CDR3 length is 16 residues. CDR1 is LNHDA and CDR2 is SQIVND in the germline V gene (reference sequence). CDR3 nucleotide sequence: TGTGCCAGTAGTATCGGGACCGGGACAGCGGCACCTGGCTACACCTTC. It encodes CASSIGTGTAAPGYTF.

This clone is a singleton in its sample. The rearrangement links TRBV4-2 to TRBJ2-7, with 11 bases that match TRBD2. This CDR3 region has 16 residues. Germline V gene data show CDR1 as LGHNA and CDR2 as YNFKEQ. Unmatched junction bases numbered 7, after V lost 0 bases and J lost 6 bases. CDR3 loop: CASSQEALAGAREQYF. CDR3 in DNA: TGTGCCAGCAGCCAAGAAGCACTAGCGGGAGCCCGCGAGCAGTACTTC.

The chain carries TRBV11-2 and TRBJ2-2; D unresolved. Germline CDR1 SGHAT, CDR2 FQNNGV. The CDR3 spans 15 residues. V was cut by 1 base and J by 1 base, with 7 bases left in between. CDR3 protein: CASSLVSGNTGELFF. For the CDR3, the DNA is TGTGCCAGCAGCTTAGTATCGGGGAACACCGGGGAGCTGTTTTTT.

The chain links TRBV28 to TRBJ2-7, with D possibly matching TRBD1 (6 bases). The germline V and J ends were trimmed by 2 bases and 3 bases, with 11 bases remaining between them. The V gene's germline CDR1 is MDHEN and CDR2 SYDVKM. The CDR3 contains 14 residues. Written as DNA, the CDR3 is TGTGCCAGCAGTTTAGGTGCAGGGGACTACGAGCAGTACGTC. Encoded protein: CASSLGAGDYEQYV.

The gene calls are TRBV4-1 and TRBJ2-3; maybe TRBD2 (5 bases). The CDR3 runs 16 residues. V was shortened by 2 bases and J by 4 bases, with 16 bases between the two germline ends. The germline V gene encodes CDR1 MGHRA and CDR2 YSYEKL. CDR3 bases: TGCGCCAGCAGCCAACCCCTAGCTGGAGGTGCAGATACGCAGTATTTT. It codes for CASSQPLAGGADTQYF.

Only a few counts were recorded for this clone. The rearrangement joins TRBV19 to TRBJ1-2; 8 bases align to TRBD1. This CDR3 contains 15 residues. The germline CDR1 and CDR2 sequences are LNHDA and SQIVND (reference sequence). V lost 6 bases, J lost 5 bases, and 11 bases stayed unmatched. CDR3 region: CASSQPGQGLYGYTF. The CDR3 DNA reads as TGTGCCAGTAGCCAACCCGGACAGGGCTTATATGGCTACACCTTC. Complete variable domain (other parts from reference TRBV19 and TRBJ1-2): DGGITQSPKYLFRKEGQNVTLSCEQNLNHDAMYWYRQDPGQGLRLIYYSQIVNDFQKGDIAEGYSVSREKKESFPLTVTSAQKNPTAFYLCASSQPGQGLYGYTFGSGTRLTVV.

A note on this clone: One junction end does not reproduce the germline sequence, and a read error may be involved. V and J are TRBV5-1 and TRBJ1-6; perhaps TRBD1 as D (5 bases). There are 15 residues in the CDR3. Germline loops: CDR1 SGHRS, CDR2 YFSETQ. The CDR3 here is CASSFDSSDNSPLHF. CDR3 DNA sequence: TGCGCCAGCAGCTTTGACAGCTCCGATAATTCACCCCTCCACTTT.

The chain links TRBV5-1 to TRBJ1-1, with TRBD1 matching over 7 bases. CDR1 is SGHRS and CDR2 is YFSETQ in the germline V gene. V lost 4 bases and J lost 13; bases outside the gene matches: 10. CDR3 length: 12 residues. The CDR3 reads CASSPETGMGFF. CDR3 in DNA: TGCGCCAGCAGCCCAGAGACAGGGATGGGTTTCTTT.

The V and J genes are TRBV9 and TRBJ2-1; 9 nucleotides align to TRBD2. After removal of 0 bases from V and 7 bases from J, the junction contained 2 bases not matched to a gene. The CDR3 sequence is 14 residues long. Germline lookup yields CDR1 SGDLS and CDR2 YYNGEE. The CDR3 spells CASSVDLAGNEQFF. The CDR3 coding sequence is TGTGCCAGCAGCGTAGACCTAGCGGGAAATGAGCAGTTCTTC. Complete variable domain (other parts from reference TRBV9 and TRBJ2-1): DSGVTQTPKHLITATGQRVTLRCSPRSGDLSVYWYQQSLDQGLQFLIQYYNGEERAKGNILERFSAQQFPDLHSELNLSSLELGDSALYFCASSVDLAGNEQFFGPGTRLTVL.

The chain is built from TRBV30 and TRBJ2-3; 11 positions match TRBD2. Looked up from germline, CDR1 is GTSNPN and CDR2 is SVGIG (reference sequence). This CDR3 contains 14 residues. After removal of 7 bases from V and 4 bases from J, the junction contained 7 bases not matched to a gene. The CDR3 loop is CASTSGVFADTQYF. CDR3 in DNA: TGTGCCTCGACTAGCGGGGTATTTGCAGATACGCAGTATTTT.

The CDR3 nucleotides are TGTGCCTGGAGTGTGAAAGCGGGGGGGGCGGATACGCAGTATTTT. Its translation is CAWSVKAGGADTQYF. This sequence joins TRBV30 and TRBJ2-3, with 10 positions matching TRBD2. With 0 bases clipped from V and 6 bases from J, the junction kept 6 bases outside the gene matches. CDR1 GTSNPN and CDR2 SVGIG come from the germline V gene (reference sequence). This CDR3 has 15 amino acids.

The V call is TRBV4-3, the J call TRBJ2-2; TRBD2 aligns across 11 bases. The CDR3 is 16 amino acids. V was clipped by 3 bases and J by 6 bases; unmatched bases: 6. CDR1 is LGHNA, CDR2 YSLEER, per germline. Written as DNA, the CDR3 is TGCGCCAGCAGCCATCACAGACTAGCGGGACCCGGGGAGCTGTTTTTT. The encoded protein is CASSHHRLAGPGELFF.

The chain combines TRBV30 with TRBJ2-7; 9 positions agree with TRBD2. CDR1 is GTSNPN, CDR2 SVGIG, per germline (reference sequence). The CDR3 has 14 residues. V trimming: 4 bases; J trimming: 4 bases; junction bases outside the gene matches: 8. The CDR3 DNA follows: TGTGCCTGGAAGCGCCCTAGCGGGAAGTACGAGCAGTACTTC. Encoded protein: CAWKRPSGKYEQYF.